Detailed here is one T cell receptor beta chain. Its specificity is unknown. This entry comes from a study of T cell responses to AZD1222 COVID-19 vaccine. Findings and limits, study-wide: Just 5 to 7 people given AZD1222 tested seropositive at baseline. Samples come after the peak T cell response, not at day 14. After two AZD1222 doses, spike-specific TCR breadth and depth rose versus day 0. Donors were largely white British and mainly female; clonal diversity was possibly underestimated.

Germline V CDR1 and CDR2: LNHDA, SQIVND (reference sequence). CDR3 length: 9 residues. V lost 10 bases and J lost 2, with 2 bases in between. This table comes from immunoSEQ multiplex PCR, and its TCRdb copy is limited to in-frame clones, with some not included. Of 70,000 to 90,000 clones listed, roughly 88% are singletons. V gene TRBV19 combines with J gene TRBJ2-5; D gene uncertain. This TCR derives from an adult in good health. The material sequenced was peripheral blood, taken on day 0 of AZD1222 vaccination. CDR3 coding DNA: TGTGCCATTCAAGAGACCCAGTACTTC. It translates to CAIQETQYF.